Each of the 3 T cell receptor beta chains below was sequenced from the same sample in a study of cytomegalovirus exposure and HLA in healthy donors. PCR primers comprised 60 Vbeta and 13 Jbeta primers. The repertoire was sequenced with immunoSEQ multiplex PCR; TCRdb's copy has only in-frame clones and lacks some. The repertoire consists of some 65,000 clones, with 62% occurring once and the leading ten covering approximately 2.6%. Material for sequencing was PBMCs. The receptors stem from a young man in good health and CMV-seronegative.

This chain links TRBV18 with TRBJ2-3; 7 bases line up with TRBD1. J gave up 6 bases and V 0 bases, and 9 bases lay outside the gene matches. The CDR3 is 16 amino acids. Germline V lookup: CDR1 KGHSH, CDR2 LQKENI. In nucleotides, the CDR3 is TGTGCCAGCTCACCACCGGACAGGCGCAGTTGGGATACGCAGTATTTT. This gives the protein CASSPPDRRSWDTQYF. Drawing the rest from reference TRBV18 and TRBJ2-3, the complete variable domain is NAGVMQNPRHLVRRRGQEARLRCSPMKGHSHVYWYRQLPEEGLKFMVYLQKENIIDESGMPKERFSAEFPKEGPSILRIQQVVRGDSAAYFCASSPPDRRSWDTQYFGPGTRLTVL.

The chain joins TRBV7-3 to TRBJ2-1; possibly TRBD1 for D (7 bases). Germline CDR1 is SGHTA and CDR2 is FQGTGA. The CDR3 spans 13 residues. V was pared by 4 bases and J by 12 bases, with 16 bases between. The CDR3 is CASSYRQGLVQFF. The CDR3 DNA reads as TGTGCCAGCAGCTATAGACAGGGACTGGTGCAGTTCTTC.

Written as DNA, the CDR3 is TGTGCCAGCAGTTGGACTGGCGGGTTCAGAACTGAAGCTTTCTTT. It codes for CASSWTGGFRTEAFF. The J gene is TRBJ1-1, the V gene TRBV6-1; D is uncertain. Germline V gives CDR1 MNHNS, CDR2 SASEGT. Trimming removed 5 bases from V and 5 bases from J, with 18 bases in between. The CDR3 has 15 amino acids.